This TCR beta chain comes out of a study of vaccination and CD4 T cells after COVID-19. As for the study in general: The cells in question were stimulated using overlapping spike peptides derived from SARS-CoV-2, HCoV-NL63, HCoV-OC43 and HCoV-229E.

This clonotype was seen a handful of times. Its cognate antigen is unknown. Sample treatment: approximately 9-day PBMC culture with coronavirus spike peptide pools or control peptides (ViraFEST assay). TCR sequencing followed the expansion of antigen-specific T cells with peptide pools in ViraFEST. This CDR3 is built from 15 residues. Germline CDR1 SGHTA, CDR2 FQGNSA. Trimming cost V 4 bases and J 6 bases; bases outside gene matches: 7. Sequencing of DNA taken from cultured CD4+ T cells relied on the Oncomine TCR Beta short-read assay. TCRdb redid the calling of the PCR reads with MiXCR, one entry per CDR3 protein. Of some 14,000 distinct CDR3 sequences in the sample, 53% are singletons; the top ten hold roughly 4.5%.

The chain joins TRBV7-2 to TRBJ2-7; 12 positions match TRBD2. This material consisted of CD4+ T cells from blood, cultured in vitro, taken before SARS-CoV-2 vaccination. This TCR was sampled from a human donor who had recovered from COVID-19. The CDR3 here is CASSSGLAGTPEQYF. In DNA form, the CDR3 reads TGTGCCAGCAGCTCCGGACTAGCGGGAACCCCCGAGCAGTACTTC.